One T cell receptor (beta chain) is described in this entry. Repertoires were generated with immunoSEQ multiplex PCR, while TCRdb's copy carries only in-frame clones and drops some. This table holds roughly 50,000 clones, roughly 92% found once. This record belongs to a study of T cell changes during pregnancy in multiple sclerosis. The input for sequencing was CD8+ T cells from peripheral blood mononuclear cells, taken in the third trimester of pregnancy. The clonotype comes from a female donor with multiple sclerosis, enrolled in a pregnancy study.

The CDR3 DNA is TGTGCCAGCAGCCAGGATCTCTACAATGAGCAGTTCTTC. It yields the protein CASSQDLYNEQFF. The V and J genes are TRBV7-9 and TRBJ2-1; D uncertain. Germline V gives CDR1 SEHNR, CDR2 FQNEAQ (reference sequence). V was shortened by 5 bases and J by 3 bases, with 8 bases between the two germline ends. The CDR3 runs 13 residues.